These 20 T cell receptor beta chains came from one sample sequenced in a study of blood T cell repertoires in COVID-19. Only in-frame clones appear in the TCRdb table, and some are missing; sequencing was by immunoSEQ multiplex PCR. This sample yields 100,000 or so clones, of which around 82% are seen a single time; approximately 10% belongs to the top ten. The sample comprised peripheral blood. These receptors all come from a man between 70 and 80 years old with active or convalescent COVID-19.

The chain recombines TRBV2 with TRBJ1-2, with no clear D. V shed 8 bases and J shed 3 bases, with 10 bases lying between them. Germline lookup yields CDR1 SNHLY and CDR2 FYNNEI. The CDR3 runs 12 residues. The DNA of the CDR3 is TGTGCCAGCGAGATGGAGGACTATGGCTACACCTTC. This translates into CASEMEDYGYTF.

The chain is built from TRBV5-1 and TRBJ2-5; a possible D gene is TRBD2 (6 bases). V was clipped by 4 bases and J by 4 bases, with 11 bases between them. The CDR3 extends over 13 amino acids. Per germline, CDR1 SGHRS and CDR2 YFSETQ. The CDR3 sequence: CASSAGLGETQYF. DNA of the CDR3: TGCGCCAGCAGCGCGGGACTTGGAGAGACCCAGTACTTC.

This clone was picked up one time. This sequence joins TRBV28 and TRBJ1-2; 8 bases match TRBD1. Germline lookup yields CDR1 MDHEN and CDR2 SYDVKM. The CDR3 runs 15 residues. Trimming at V came to 6 bases and at J to 0 bases, leaving 6 bases not matched to a gene. In DNA form, the CDR3 reads TGTGCCAGCAGCCCAGGGGGCTTGGCTAACTATGGCTACACCTTC. Translated: CASSPGGLANYGYTF.

V and J are TRBV6-6 and TRBJ1-2, with D unresolved. Germline CDR1 and CDR2: MNHNY and SVGAGI (reference sequence). V was shortened by 7 bases and J by 6 bases, with 12 bases between the two germline ends. CDR3 length equals 12 residues. The CDR3 DNA reads TGTGCCAGCACTGGCATGGTTCATGGCTACACCTTC. Its translation: CASTGMVHGYTF.

V and J are TRBV7-9 and TRBJ2-3; tentatively, D is TRBD1 (5 bases). The CDR3 has 18 amino acids. Trimming removed 1 base from V and 5 bases from J, with 22 bases in between. CDR1 is SEHNR, CDR2 FQNEAQ, per germline (reference sequence). CDR3: CASSLGSGPTPGRDTQYF. The CDR3 coding sequence is TGTGCCAGCAGCTTAGGATCAGGGCCAACTCCGGGCCGAGATACGCAGTATTTT.

The chain links TRBV27 to TRBJ1-5, with D possibly being TRBD1 (5 bases). Germline values: CDR1 MNHEY, CDR2 SMNVEV (reference sequence). This CDR3 comprises 12 residues. Trimming took off 6 bases at V and 6 bases at J, with 9 bases between the two ends. Here the CDR3 reads CASSTGGQPQHF. The CDR3 coding sequence is TGTGCCAGCAGCACGGGGGGTCAGCCCCAGCATTTT.

The genes are TRBV3-1 (or the pseudogene TRBV3-2) and TRBJ1-2, with D maybe TRBD1 (6 bases). Trimming shortened V by 4 bases and J by 8 bases, and 23 bases separated the two germline ends. Germline assignment: CDR1 LGHDT and CDR2 YNNKEL (reference sequence). The CDR3 spans 16 residues. The DNA for the CDR3 is TGTGCCAGCAGCCCCCTACCTGGGAAGGGACACCAAGGCTACACCTTC. Translation: CASSPLPGKGHQGYTF.

The genes are TRBV7-3 and TRBJ2-2, with 8 bases lining up with TRBD2. The CDR3 has 15 amino acids. Germline values: CDR1 SGHTA, CDR2 FQGTGA. The V and J ends lost 5 bases and 2 bases, in that order; junction bases with no gene match: 4. The CDR3 region is CASSRGGPNTGELFF. In DNA form, the CDR3 reads TGTGCCAGCAGCCGGGGGGGACCCAACACCGGGGAGCTGTTTTTT.

V usage is TRBV2 and J usage is TRBJ2-1; D might be TRBD2 (6 bases). V lost 4 bases and J 0 bases, leaving 10 bases between the germline ends. The CDR3 totals 15 residues. Germline V lookup: CDR1 SNHLY, CDR2 FYNNEI. The CDR3 DNA sequence: TGTGCCAGCAGTGTCCTAGCGAGCTCCTACAATGAGCAGTTCTTC. This translates into CASSVLASSYNEQFF.

V gene TRBV29-1 combines with J gene TRBJ2-1, with 12 bases lining up with TRBD2. The CDR3 runs 17 residues. Trimming removed 1 base from V and 0 bases from J; junction bases left unmatched: 4. Germline V gene data show CDR1 as SQVTM and CDR2 as ANQGSEA. The CDR3 sequence is CSVEGLAGASSYNEQFF. CDR3 nucleotides: TGCAGCGTTGAAGGACTAGCGGGGGCAAGCTCCTACAATGAGCAGTTCTTC.

J is TRBJ2-3 and V is TRBV6-5; D remains unclear. This CDR3 region has 13 residues. The germline V and J ends were trimmed by 6 bases and 0 bases, with 7 bases remaining between them. Germline V gene sequence: CDR1 MNHEY, CDR2 SVGAGI. The chain's CDR3 is CASRSASTDTQYF. The CDR3 DNA follows: TGTGCCAGCAGGTCAGCGAGCACAGATACGCAGTATTTT.

This clone was detected only once. This chain joins TRBV30 and TRBJ2-2; 10 bases map to TRBD2. From germline, CDR1 is GTSNPN and CDR2 SVGIG (reference sequence). Trimming at V came to 2 bases and at J to 4 bases, leaving 1 base not matched to a gene. This CDR3 region has 14 residues. The CDR3 sequence: CAWSSGGGTGELFF. The CDR3 DNA follows: TGTGCCTGGAGTAGCGGGGGGGGCACCGGGGAGCTGTTTTTT.

This chain links TRBV11-3 with TRBJ2-4; 10 nucleotides agree with TRBD1. There are 14 residues in the CDR3. The J segment lost 5 bases and the V segment lost 5 bases, leaving 3 bases of the junction unmatched. In germline, CDR1 is SGHNT, CDR2 YENEEA. The CDR3 DNA reads TGTGCCAGCAGCCTGGGGACAGGGGAAAACATTCAGTACTTC. Translation: CASSLGTGENIQYF.

The chain recombines TRBV7-9 with TRBJ1-6, with D unclear. Germline loops: CDR1 SEHNR, CDR2 FQNEAQ (reference sequence). V lost 7 bases to trimming and J lost 9 bases, with 13 bases between them. The CDR3 contains 13 residues. In DNA form, the CDR3 reads TGTGCCAGCACCCCGCTCCTCGGTTCACCCCTCCACTTT. Amino acid sequence: CASTPLLGSPLHF.

This chain connects TRBV4-3 to TRBJ2-7, with 9 nucleotides matching TRBD1. Germline CDR1 LGHNA, CDR2 YSLEER. This CDR3 comprises 14 residues. Trimming removed 2 bases from V and 3 bases from J; junction bases left unmatched: 2. CDR3 sequence: CASSQYRGLYEQYF. The CDR3 coding sequence is TGCGCCAGCAGCCAATACAGGGGGCTCTACGAGCAGTACTTC.

This clone has only a few counts. The J gene is TRBJ2-3, the V gene TRBV25-1; D gene uncertain. The CDR3 length is 12 residues. Germline-derived CDR1 and CDR2 are MGHDK and SYGVNS. V was trimmed by 5 bases and J by 2 bases, leaving 5 bases between them. The CDR3 protein is CASSFLTDTQYF. The CDR3 region has the DNA TGTGCCAGCAGTTTCCTCACAGATACGCAGTATTTT.

This rearrangement joins TRBV3-1 (or the pseudogene TRBV3-2) to TRBJ2-5; 14 positions match TRBD2. CDR1 is LGHDT, CDR2 YNNKEL, per germline (reference sequence). The CDR3 totals 15 residues. V was clipped by 6 bases and J by 4 bases; unmatched bases: 4. The CDR3: CASREGLAGVETQYF. The CDR3 nucleotides read TGTGCCAGCAGAGAGGGACTAGCGGGGGTAGAGACCCAGTACTTC.

This clone showed up just once. The V and J genes are TRBV7-2 and TRBJ1-5; D gene unclear. Per the germline V gene, CDR1 is SGHTA and CDR2 is FQGNSA. V lost 3 bases and J lost 4, with 7 bases in between. The CDR3 covers 13 residues. The CDR3 DNA follows: TGTGCCAGCAGCTTCGGAGAAAATCAGCCCCAGCATTTT. Translated: CASSFGENQPQHF.

This clone appeared a single time. The genes are TRBV5-1 and TRBJ2-3; 8 bases are a match to TRBD2. The CDR3 runs 15 residues. V lost 0 bases and J lost 2; bases outside the gene matches: 2. Germline V gene sequence: CDR1 SGHRS, CDR2 YFSETQ. CDR3 bases: TGCGCCAGCAGCTTGGACGGACTAGCCACAGATACGCAGTATTTT. Protein sequence: CASSLDGLATDTQYF.

For this clone: The same CDR3 arises from other DNA sequences in this sample as well. V gene TRBV7-3 combines with J gene TRBJ1-2, with 10 positions matching TRBD1. V lost 5 bases and J lost 7; bases outside the gene matches: 4. The length of the CDR3 is 13 residues. Germline loops: CDR1 SGHTA, CDR2 FQGTGA. The CDR3 protein is CASSPGTGAGYTF. For the CDR3, the DNA is TGTGCCAGCAGCCCGGGGACAGGGGCTGGCTACACCTTC.